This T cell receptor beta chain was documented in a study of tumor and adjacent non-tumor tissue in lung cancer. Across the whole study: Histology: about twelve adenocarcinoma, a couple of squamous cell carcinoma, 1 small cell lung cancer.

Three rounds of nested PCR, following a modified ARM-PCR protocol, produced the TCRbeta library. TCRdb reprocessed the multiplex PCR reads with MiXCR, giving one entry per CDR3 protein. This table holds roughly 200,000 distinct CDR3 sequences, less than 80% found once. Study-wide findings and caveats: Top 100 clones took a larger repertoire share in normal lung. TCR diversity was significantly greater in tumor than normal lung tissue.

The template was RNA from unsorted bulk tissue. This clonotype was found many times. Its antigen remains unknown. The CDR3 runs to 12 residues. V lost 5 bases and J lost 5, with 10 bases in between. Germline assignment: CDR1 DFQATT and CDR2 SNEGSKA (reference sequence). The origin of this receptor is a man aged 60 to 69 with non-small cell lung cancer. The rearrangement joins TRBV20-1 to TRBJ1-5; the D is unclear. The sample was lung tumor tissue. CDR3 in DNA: TGCAGTGCTTCGACAAACTATCAGCCCCAGCATTTT. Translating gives CSASTNYQPQHF.